Each of the 20 T cell receptor beta chains below was sequenced from the same sample in a study of T cell clonality in common variable immunodeficiency. Points from the study as a whole: Reportedly, TCR beta sequences from common variable immunodeficiency showed fewer deletions and N-nucleotide insertions.

Antigens for these TCRs are unknown. Profiling relied on immunoSEQ multiplex PCR, and the TCRdb table lists in-frame clones only, not all of them. The sample presents 32,000 or so clones, none singletons. Sequenced: peripheral blood mononuclear cells. The receptors originated from a human donor with common variable immunodeficiency.

This clone was seen many times. The read is 3 residues too short to cover the CDR3 end, so that end is filled in from the germline J gene. The chain employs TRBV5-5 and TRBJ2-7, with 8 bases identical to TRBD2. The V gene's germline CDR1 is SGHKS and CDR2 YYEKEE (reference sequence). J gave up 2 bases and V 0 bases, and 4 bases lay outside the gene matches. The CDR3 has 15 residues. CDR3 sequence reads: CASSLGLAFTYEQYF. CDR3 DNA, as far as it was read: TGTGCCAGCAGCTTGGGACTAGCGTTTACCTACGAG.

This clone was recorded at least ten times. The CDR3 end lies 3 residues beyond the end of the read and is filled in from the germline J gene. The J gene is TRBJ2-2, the V gene TRBV5-6, with TRBD1 identical over 7 bases. With V trimmed by 1 base and J by 1 base, 1 base remained unmatched. CDR1 is SGHDT, CDR2 YYEEEE, per germline. This CDR3 comprises 15 residues. The CDR3 DNA, read in part, is TGTGCCAGCAGCTTGAGGGGGCAGAACACCGGGGAG. Amino acid sequence: CASSLRGQNTGE. The whole CDR3 reads CASSLRGQNTGELFF.

Regarding this clone: An end of the junction differs from the germline gene, which may be a read error. The CDR3 extends 3 residues past the end of the read, so its final part is completed from the germline J gene. The chain uses TRBV7-3 and TRBJ2-3, with D possibly being TRBD2 (5 bases). CDR3 length: 12 residues. CDR1 SGHTA and CDR2 FQGTGA come from the germline V gene. Here the CDR3 reads CSSSDAGDTQYF. The CDR3 DNA, read in part, is TGTTCCAGCAGTGACGCGGGAGATACG. Drawing the rest from reference TRBV7-3 and TRBJ2-3, the complete variable domain is GAGVSQTPSNKVTEKGKYVELRCDPISGHTALYWYRQSLGQGPEFLIYFQGTGAADDSGLPNDRFFAVRPEGSVSTLKIQRTERGDSAVYLCSSSDAGDTQYFGPGTRLTVL.

This clone has more than one count but fewer than ten. A read error may be the cause here, since a much bigger clone is one base away. Other DNA sequences in this sample translate to the same CDR3. The CDR3 protein is CASSSAEDRGETQYF. The sequenced part of the CDR3 DNA is TGTGCCAGCAGCTCAGCCGAAGACAGGGGGGAGACC. The chain couples TRBV7-8 to TRBJ2-5; 9 nucleotides agree with TRBD1. The CDR3 goes on 3 residues after the read ends, and that part is filled in from the germline J gene. The CDR3 has 15 amino acids. In germline, CDR1 is SGHVS, CDR2 FQNEAQ. V shed 4 bases, J shed 5 bases, and the junction held 8 bases outside the gene matches.

A note on this clone: The read is 3 residues too short to cover the CDR3 end, so that end is filled in from the germline J gene. The J gene is TRBJ1-2, the V gene TRBV30; D is uncertain. V lost 4 bases, J lost 6 bases, and 9 bases lay in between. The V gene's germline CDR1 is GTSNPN and CDR2 SVGIG (reference sequence). The CDR3 runs to 11 residues. Incomplete CDR3 DNA: TGTGCCTGGATGCAGGCCGATGGC. Its protein is CAWMQADG. The whole CDR3 sequence is CAWMQADGYTF. Full variable domain (missing parts from reference TRBV30 and TRBJ1-2): SQTIHQWPATLVQPVGSPLSLECTVEGTSNPNLYWYRQAAGRGLQLLFYSVGIGQISSEVPQNLSASRPQDRQFILSSKKLLLSDSGFYLCAWMQADGYTFGSGTRLTVV.

This clone turned up a few times. The DNA ends 3 residues before the CDR3 does, and the rest of the CDR3 is filled in from the germline J gene. The genes are TRBV30 and TRBJ1-2; 11 nucleotides agree with TRBD1. The V gene end was trimmed by 0 bases and the J gene end by 4 bases; junction bases not matched to a gene: 7. The CDR3 covers 16 residues. CDR1 is GTSNPN, CDR2 SVGIG, per germline (reference sequence). The CDR3 sequence is CAWSVARTGGVYGYTF. The CDR3 bases that were read are TGTGCCTGGAGTGTAGCAAGGACAGGGGGCGTCTATGGC.

This clone is categorized as medium-sized. The DNA ends 3 residues before the CDR3 does, and the rest of the CDR3 is filled in from the germline J gene. V and J are TRBV29-1 and TRBJ2-1; TRBD2 matches at 12 bases. The trim removed 0 bases at V and 5 bases at J, leaving 11 bases unmatched. Germline V gives CDR1 SQVTM, CDR2 ANQGSEA. The CDR3 sequence is 18 residues long. The CDR3 protein is CSVEDPNRLAGGNNEQFF. CDR3 bases read: TGCAGCGTTGAAGATCCAAATCGTCTAGCGGGGGGGAACAATGAG.

This clone was counted ten times or more. Read data end 3 residues before the CDR3 end; the end is taken from the germline J gene. The chain employs TRBV2 and TRBJ2-3; 12 bases line up with TRBD2. The V gene's germline CDR1 is SNHLY and CDR2 FYNNEI. The CDR3 totals 14 residues. The ends lost 4 bases at V and 5 bases at J; junction bases unmatched: 1. The CDR3 here is CASSGTSGVDTQYF. The sequenced CDR3 bases are TGTGCCAGCAGTGGGACTAGCGGGGTAGATACG.

This clone was picked up many times. The read gets to within 3 residues of the CDR3 end, and the germline J gene fills in the rest. The rearrangement uses TRBV20-1 and TRBJ1-2, with D tentatively TRBD1 (6 bases). The CDR3 length is 12 residues. Germline lookup yields CDR1 DFQATT and CDR2 SNEGSKA (reference sequence). CDR3 DNA (partial): TGCAGTGCTAGAGATCGAGGACAGTTC. As protein: CSARDRGQF. The whole CDR3 is CSARDRGQFYTF.

In regard to this clone: The missing CDR3 end, 3 residues past where the read stops, is filled in from the germline J gene. In the same sample, other DNA sequences code for this CDR3. The V and J genes are TRBV19 and TRBJ1-1; D is unresolved. Germline CDR1 is LNHDA and CDR2 is SQIVND (reference sequence). Trimming removed 5 bases from V and 0 bases from J, with 7 bases in between. The length of the CDR3 is 13 residues. The CDR3 sequence is CASSLQMNTEAFF. The DNA read from the CDR3 is TGTGCCAGTAGTCTACAGATGAACACTGAA.

This clone showed up many times. The CDR3 is cut off 3 residues early in the read; its end comes from the germline J gene. The chain employs TRBV20-1 and TRBJ1-1; TRBD1 matches at 8 bases. Germline V gene lookup returns CDR1 DFQATT and CDR2 SNEGSKA (reference sequence). The CDR3 covers 15 residues. V lost 4 bases and J lost 1; bases outside the gene matches: 8. Incomplete CDR3 DNA: TGCAGTGCTACCCCCGGGGACAGGCAGAACACTGAA. This sequence encodes CSATPGDRQNTE. The CDR3 reads in full as CSATPGDRQNTEAFF.

This clone was counted ten times or more. The read terminates 3 residues ahead of where the CDR3 ends, so the germline J gene completes it. The rearrangement uses TRBV2 and TRBJ2-7, with D perhaps matching TRBD1 (5 bases). This CDR3 has 14 amino acids. The V gene lost 5 bases and the J gene lost 6 bases, with 17 bases spanning the gap. In germline, CDR1 is SNHLY, CDR2 FYNNEI. CDR3: CASSLTGPPGEQYF. The sequenced CDR3 bases are TGTGCCAGCAGTCTTACAGGCCCCCCAGGCGAG.

The CDR3 spells CASSPRGRANTGELFF. CDR3 DNA, as far as it was read: TGTGCCAGTAGTCCCCGGGGTCGGGCGAACACCGGGGAG. The V call is TRBV19, the J call TRBJ2-2; D perhaps matches TRBD2 (5 bases). The read gets to within 3 residues of the CDR3 end, and the germline J gene fills in the rest. The V gene's germline CDR1 is LNHDA and CDR2 SQIVND (reference sequence). The ends were cut back, 5 bases at V and 0 bases at J, with 13 bases in the middle. CDR3 length equals 16 residues. The full variable domain, rest sourced from reference TRBV19 and TRBJ2-2, is DGGITQSPKYLFRKEGQNVTLSCEQNLNHDAMYWYRQDPGQGLRLIYYSQIVNDFQKGDIAEGYSVSREKKESFPLTVTSAQKNPTAFYLCASSPRGRANTGELFFGEGSRLTVL.

A note on this clone: The read gets to within 3 residues of the CDR3 end, and the germline J gene fills in the rest. J is TRBJ1-2 and V is TRBV19, with a weak D call TRBD1 (5 bases). CDR3 length equals 13 residues. Germline V gene lookup returns CDR1 LNHDA and CDR2 SQIVND (reference sequence). Trimming removed 4 bases at V and 6 bases at J, with 12 bases between. The CDR3 here is CASSRGELNGYTF. The CDR3 DNA, read in part, is TGTGCCAGTAGTAGAGGGGAGCTGAATGGC.

Worth noting for this clone: The read gets to within 3 residues of the CDR3 end, and the germline J gene fills in the rest. The chain has TRBV18 and TRBJ1-4; D perhaps matches TRBD1 (6 bases). Between the trimmed V and J ends, which lost 6 bases and 0 bases, there was a span of 14 bases. In germline, CDR1 is KGHSH, CDR2 LQKENI. This CDR3 comprises 16 residues. Here the CDR3 reads CASSQTTGSTNEKLFF. The CDR3 bases that were read are TGTGCCAGCTCCCAGACTACAGGGTCAACTAATGAAAAA. Together with reference TRBV18 and TRBJ1-4, the CDR3 gives the full variable domain: NAGVMQNPRHLVRRRGQEARLRCSPMKGHSHVYWYRQLPEEGLKFMVYLQKENIIDESGMPKERFSAEFPKEGPSILRIQQVVRGDSAAYFCASSQTTGSTNEKLFFGSGTQLSVL.

This clone was observed a few times. CDR3 sequence: CASSLGSGGTPGETQYF. The sequenced CDR3 bases are TGCGCCAGCAGCTTGGGATCGGGGGGGACGCCCGGGGAGACC. The chain couples TRBV5-1 to TRBJ2-5; 8 bases map to TRBD2. The read halts 3 residues ahead of the CDR3 end, with the missing end drawn from the germline J gene. Germline values: CDR1 SGHRS, CDR2 YFSETQ. Losses at the gene ends were 0 bases for V and 5 bases for J; bases not matched to a gene: 12. There are 17 residues in the CDR3.

This clone was observed at least ten times. Read sequence stops 3 residues before the CDR3 end, and the germline J gene provides the missing end. The chain uses TRBV29-1 and TRBJ1-6, with D uncertain. CDR1 SQVTM and CDR2 ANQGSEA come from the germline V gene. The length of the CDR3 is 14 residues. The V gene lost 7 bases and the J gene lost 10 bases, with 20 bases spanning the gap. The DNA read from the CDR3 is TGCAGCGCTAAAGAGGAAGGGTTAAAGTCACCC. Amino acid sequence: CSAKEEGLKSP. Given in full, the CDR3 is CSAKEEGLKSPLHF.

Only a few counts were recorded for this clone. The CDR3 end falls 3 residues outside the read, so it is completed with the germline J gene. The rearrangement joins TRBV2 to TRBJ1-5, with 7 bases fitting TRBD1. This CDR3 has 15 residues. Trimming cost V 8 bases and J 3 bases; bases outside gene matches: 10. CDR1 SNHLY and CDR2 FYNNEI come from the germline V gene. Incomplete CDR3 DNA: TGTGCCAGCTCCCGGGACAGCGGTAACAATCAGCCC. Its protein product is CASSRDSGNNQP. The whole CDR3 reads CASSRDSGNNQPQHF.

In its sample, this clone was seen many times. The read terminates 3 residues ahead of where the CDR3 ends, so the germline J gene completes it. The rearrangement links TRBV7-3 to TRBJ2-1; TRBD2 agrees at 7 bases. The CDR3 is 13 residues long. Germline loops: CDR1 SGHTA, CDR2 FQGTGA. The V gene end was trimmed by 3 bases and the J gene end by 5 bases; junction bases not matched to a gene: 1. CDR3 protein: CASSFGGDNEQFF. CDR3 bases read: TGTGCCAGCAGCTTTGGGGGGGACAATGAG.

This clone was counted between two and nine times. The CDR3 end falls 3 residues outside the read, so it is completed with the germline J gene. V usage is TRBV20-1 and J usage is TRBJ1-2; 7 nucleotides line up with TRBD1. Germline values: CDR1 DFQATT, CDR2 SNEGSKA (reference sequence). Trimming at V came to 3 bases and at J to 6 bases, leaving 4 bases not matched to a gene. The CDR3 runs 12 residues. The CDR3 protein is CSARQGGHGYTF. The covered CDR3 bases are TGCAGTGCTAGGCAGGGGGGTCATGGC.